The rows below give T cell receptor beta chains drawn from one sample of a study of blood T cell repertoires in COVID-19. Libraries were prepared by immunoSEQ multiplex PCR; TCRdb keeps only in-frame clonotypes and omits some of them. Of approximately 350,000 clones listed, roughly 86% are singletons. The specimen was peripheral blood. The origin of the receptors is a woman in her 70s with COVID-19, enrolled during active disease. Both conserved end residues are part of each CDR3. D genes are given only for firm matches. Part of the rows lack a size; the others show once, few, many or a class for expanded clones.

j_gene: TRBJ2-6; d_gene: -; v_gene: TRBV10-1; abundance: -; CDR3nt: TGCGCCAGCAGTGGGTCCCGCTCTGGGGCCAACGTCCTGACTTTC; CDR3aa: CASSGSRSGANVLTF
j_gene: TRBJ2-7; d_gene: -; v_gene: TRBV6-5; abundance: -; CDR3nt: TGTGCCAGCAGTTACGAAGGGGCCGCCTACGAGCAGTACTTC; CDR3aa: CASSYEGAAYEQYF
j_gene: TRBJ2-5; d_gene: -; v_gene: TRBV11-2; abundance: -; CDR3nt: TGTGCCAGCAGCTTAGTTTATAACGCAGGGCCGCAAGAGACCCAGTACTTC; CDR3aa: CASSLVYNAGPQETQYF
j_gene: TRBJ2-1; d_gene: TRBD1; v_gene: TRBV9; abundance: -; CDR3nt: TGTGCCAGCAGCGTGGGACAGGGGGACGCAGAGGAGCAGTTCTTC; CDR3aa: CASSVGQGDAEEQFF
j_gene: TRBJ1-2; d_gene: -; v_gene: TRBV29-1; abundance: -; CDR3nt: TGCAGCGCCGAGGCGTTCCCGTCGTATGGCTACACCTTC; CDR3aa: CSAEAFPSYGYTF
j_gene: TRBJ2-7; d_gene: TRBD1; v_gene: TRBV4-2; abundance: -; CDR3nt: TGTGCCAGCAGCCCGACAGGGGTGAACGAGCAGTACTTC; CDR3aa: CASSPTGVNEQYF
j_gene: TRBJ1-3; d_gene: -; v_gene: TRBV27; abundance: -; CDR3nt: TGTGCCAGCAGTCCCCGAAATGACAGGTTTTCGAGCTCTGGAAACACCATATATTTT; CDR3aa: CASSPRNDRFSSSGNTIYF
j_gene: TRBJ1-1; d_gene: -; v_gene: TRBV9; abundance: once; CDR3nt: TGTGCCAGCAGCGTAACAGGGAATACTGAAGCTTTCTTT; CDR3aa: CASSVTGNTEAFF
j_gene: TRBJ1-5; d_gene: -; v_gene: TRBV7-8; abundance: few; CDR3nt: TGTGCCAGCAGCTTACAGTACATTGGCAGCAATCAGCCCCAGCATTTT; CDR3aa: CASSLQYIGSNQPQHF
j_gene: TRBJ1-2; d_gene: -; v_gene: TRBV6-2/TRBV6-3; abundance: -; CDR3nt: TGTGCCAGCAGTTACGGACAGACTAACTATGGCTACACCTTC; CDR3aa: CASSYGQTNYGYTF
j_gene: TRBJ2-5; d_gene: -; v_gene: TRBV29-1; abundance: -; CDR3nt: TGCAGCGTTGGCAGTCTCCAAGAGACCCAGTACTTC; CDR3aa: CSVGSLQETQYF
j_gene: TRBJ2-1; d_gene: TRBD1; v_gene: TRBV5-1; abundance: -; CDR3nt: TGCGCCAGCAGCTTCAGCCTGTGGACAGGGGGCGTAAACAATGAGCAGTTCTTC; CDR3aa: CASSFSLWTGGVNNEQFF
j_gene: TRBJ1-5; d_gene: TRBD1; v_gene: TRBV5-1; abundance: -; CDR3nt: TGCGCCAGCAGCTTGGTCGCAGGGGGAGATCAGCCCCAGCATTTT; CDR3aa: CASSLVAGGDQPQHF
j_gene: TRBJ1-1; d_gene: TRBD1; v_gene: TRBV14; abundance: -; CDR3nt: TGTGCCAGCAGGCCCCACAGGGGGGGGGACACTGAAGCTTTCTTT; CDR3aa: CASRPHRGGDTEAFF
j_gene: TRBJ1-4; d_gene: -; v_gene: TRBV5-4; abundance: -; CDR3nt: TGTGCCAGCAGCTTGGACGGGTTTATTGGTAAACTGTTTTTT; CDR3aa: CASSLDGFIGKLFF
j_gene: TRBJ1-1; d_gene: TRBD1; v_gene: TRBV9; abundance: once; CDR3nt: TGTGCCAGCAGCATCAGAGGGGGCCTGGGCACTGAAGCTTTCTTT; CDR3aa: CASSIRGGLGTEAFF
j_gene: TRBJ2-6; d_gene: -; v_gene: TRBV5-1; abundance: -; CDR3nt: TGCGCCAGCAGCCTCGAGATGGGGGCCAACGTCCTGACTTTC; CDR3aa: CASSLEMGANVLTF
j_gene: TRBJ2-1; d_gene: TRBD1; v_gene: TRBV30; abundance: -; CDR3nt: TGTGCCTGGGGGACAGGGTTTTACAATGAGCAGTTCTTC; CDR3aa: CAWGTGFYNEQFF
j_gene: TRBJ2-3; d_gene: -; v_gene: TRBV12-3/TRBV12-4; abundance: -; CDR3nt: TGTGCCAGCAGTTCGAGAACAGATACGCAGTATTTT; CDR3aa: CASSSRTDTQYF
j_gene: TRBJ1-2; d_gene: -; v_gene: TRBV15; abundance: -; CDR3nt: TGTGCCACCAGCAGAGCCGACGGGGGCTACACCTTC; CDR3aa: CATSRADGGYTF
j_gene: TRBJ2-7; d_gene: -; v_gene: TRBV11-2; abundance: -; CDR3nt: TGTGCCAGCAGCTTACGCAGGGGCTTCCCCTACGAGCAGTACTTC; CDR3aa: CASSLRRGFPYEQYF
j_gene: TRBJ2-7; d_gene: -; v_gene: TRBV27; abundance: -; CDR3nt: TGTGCCAGCAGTTTAAGTCAGGAAGGCTACGAGCAGTACTTC; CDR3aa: CASSLSQEGYEQYF
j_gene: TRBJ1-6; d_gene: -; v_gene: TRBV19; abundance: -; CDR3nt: TGTGCCAGTGCTCAGGTCTTTGGTTCACCCCTCCACTTT; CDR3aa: CASAQVFGSPLHF
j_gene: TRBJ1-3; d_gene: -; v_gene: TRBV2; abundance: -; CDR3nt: TGTGCCAGCAGTGAAGAGTCACTAGGTGGAAACACCATATATTTT; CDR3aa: CASSEESLGGNTIYF
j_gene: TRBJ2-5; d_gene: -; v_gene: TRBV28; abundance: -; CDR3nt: TGTGCCAGCAGTTTATATGGCGGAGGGGAGACCCAGTACTTC; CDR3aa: CASSLYGGGETQYF
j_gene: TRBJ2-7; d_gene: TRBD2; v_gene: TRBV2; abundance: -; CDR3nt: TGTGCCAGCAGTCGGGAGCGGGGGGGCTACGAGCAGTACTTC; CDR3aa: CASSRERGGYEQYF
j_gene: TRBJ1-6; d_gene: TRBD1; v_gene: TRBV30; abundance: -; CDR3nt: TGTGCCTGGAGTGCGGGACAGAGTAATTCACCCCTCCACTTT; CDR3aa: CAWSAGQSNSPLHF
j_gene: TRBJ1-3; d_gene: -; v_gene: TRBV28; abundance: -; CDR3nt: TGTGCCAGCAGTTTCTTCACAGTGATCTCTGGAAGCACCATATATTTT; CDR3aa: CASSFFTVISGSTIYF
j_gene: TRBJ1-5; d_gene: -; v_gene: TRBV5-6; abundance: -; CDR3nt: TGTGCCAGCAGCTTACAGGATCAGCCCCAGCATTTT; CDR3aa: CASSLQDQPQHF
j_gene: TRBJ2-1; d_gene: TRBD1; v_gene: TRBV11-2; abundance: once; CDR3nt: TGTGCCAGCAACCCACAGGGGGATGAGCAGTTCTTC; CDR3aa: CASNPQGDEQFF
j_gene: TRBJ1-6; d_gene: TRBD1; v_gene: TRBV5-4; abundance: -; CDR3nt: TGTGCCAGCAGCTTGGAAGGGGGCGGTTCACCCCTCCACTTT; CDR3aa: CASSLEGGGSPLHF
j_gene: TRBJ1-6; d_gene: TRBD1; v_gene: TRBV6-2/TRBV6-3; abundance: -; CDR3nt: TGTGCCAGCAGTTCCAGGACAGGAAACTCGAATTCACCCCTCCACTTT; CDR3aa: CASSSRTGNSNSPLHF
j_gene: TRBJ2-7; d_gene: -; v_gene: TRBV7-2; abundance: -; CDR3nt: TGTGCCAGCAGCTTAGAAGCCACTATCTACGAGCAGTACTTC; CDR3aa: CASSLEATIYEQYF
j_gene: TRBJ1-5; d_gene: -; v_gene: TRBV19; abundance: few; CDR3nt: TGTGCCAGTAGTATCGGGGCAGGGAGGCAGCCCCAGCATTTT; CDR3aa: CASSIGAGRQPQHF
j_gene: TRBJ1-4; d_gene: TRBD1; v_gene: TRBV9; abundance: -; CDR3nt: TGTGCCAGCAGCCCGACAGGGAGAGGTAATGAAAAACTGTTTTTT; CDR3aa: CASSPTGRGNEKLFF
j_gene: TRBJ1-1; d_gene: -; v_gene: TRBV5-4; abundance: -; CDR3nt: TGTGCCAGCAGCCCGGACCTAGGGGGTCTGCTTCGAGCTTTCTTT; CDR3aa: CASSPDLGGLLRAFF
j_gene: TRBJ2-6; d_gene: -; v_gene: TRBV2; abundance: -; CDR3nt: TGTGCCAGCTATCGCCCGGGGTACTCTGGGGCCAACGTCCTGACTTTC; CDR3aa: CASYRPGYSGANVLTF
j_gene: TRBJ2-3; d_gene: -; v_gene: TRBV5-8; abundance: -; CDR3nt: TGTGCCAGCACCTCGAAATGGGTGGGCGCAACAGATACGCAGTATTTT; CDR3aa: CASTSKWVGATDTQYF
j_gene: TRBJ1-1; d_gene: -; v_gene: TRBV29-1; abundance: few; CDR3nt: TGCAGCGTACAGGACCTAGGCGAAGCTTTCTTT; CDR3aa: CSVQDLGEAFF
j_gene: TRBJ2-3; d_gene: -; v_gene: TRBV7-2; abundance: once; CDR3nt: TGTGCCAGCAGCCCCCGCCGGATTTCGGGGGGCACAGATACGCAGTATTTT; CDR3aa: CASSPRRISGGTDTQYF